This T cell receptor beta chain was sequenced for a study of cytotoxic CD8 clonotypes in ibrutinib-treated CLL. Regarding the study as a whole: Progressing patients had sampling times that differed from those of sustained-remission patients. Clonality (at baseline) was higher than in age-matched healthy donors and tracked circulating CD8+ T-cell counts. Clonality was higher at ibrutinib response and returned toward baseline at progression.

This CDR3 has 12 residues. Germline V gene data show CDR1 as ENHRY and CDR2 as SYGVKD. Between the trimmed V and J ends, which lost 6 bases and 6 bases, there was a span of 8 bases. Regarding this clone: The antigen is not known.

Deep sequencing aimed at 1 in 200,000 to 1 in 1 million T cells' resolution. Produced via immunoSEQ multiplex PCR; TCRdb's table is partial and in-frame only. The data hold about 130,000 clones, with 80% to 90% observed a single time. This receptor was obtained from a human donor with chronic lymphocytic leukemia. The source was PBMCs, collected after 24 months of ibrutinib treatment. The chain employs TRBV10-3 and TRBJ2-2; possibly TRBD1 for D (5 bases). Written as DNA, the CDR3 is TGTGCCATCAGGCAGGGTGCCGGGGAGCTGTTTTTT. Translated: CAIRQGAGELFF.